This T cell receptor (beta chain) was recovered during a study of shared clonotypes between healthy human individuals. Findings and caveats of the study: When compared with the clonotypes that were shared by all four sorted-subset donors, the non-shared clonotypes turned out to have lower generation probabilities. The study drew on few donors, limiting represented genetic and exposure-history diversity.

Germline values: CDR1 SGHRS, CDR2 YFSETQ. The V and J ends lost 1 base and 7 bases respectively, with 15 bases between them. The CDR3 runs to 15 residues. Turning to this clone: Its antigen is as yet unknown.

Clones were read by immunoSEQ multiplex PCR, and TCRdb kept only the in-frame ones, dropping some. The sample has approximately 1,500,000 clones, roughly 96% seen once. Sample: naive CD4+ T cells sorted from blood. Subset defined: CD45RA+ positively selected. This chain uses TRBV5-1 with TRBJ2-1; unclear D gene. This clonotype originated in a man aged 30 to 39 in good health. CDR3 DNA sequence: TGCGCCAGCAGCTTGATCGGGCTTATGGGGAATGAGCAGTTCTTC. Its protein is CASSLIGLMGNEQFF.